Below, 25 T cell receptor beta chains from the same sample are listed, as sequenced in a study of cytomegalovirus exposure and HLA in healthy donors. PCR was performed using 60 Vbeta and 13 Jbeta primers. The repertoire was sequenced with immunoSEQ multiplex PCR; TCRdb's copy has only in-frame clones and lacks some. The sample consists of under 250,000 clones, 65% to 85% of them appearing once. The sample consisted of PBMCs. These receptors came from a man aged 50-60 years in good health and CMV-seronegative.

Written as DNA, the CDR3 is TGCGCCAGCAGCATACTTGGGACTAGCGCAGATACGCAGTATTTT. The encoded protein is CASSILGTSADTQYF. The V and J genes are TRBV5-1 and TRBJ2-3; 10 bases are shared with TRBD2. The CDR3 contains 15 residues. V was pared by 4 bases and J by 4 bases, with 6 bases of the junction left unmatched. Germline V gene lookup returns CDR1 SGHRS and CDR2 YFSETQ.

This sequence joins TRBV7-8 and TRBJ2-5; tentative D call: TRBD2 (5 bases). CDR1 SGHVS and CDR2 FQNEAQ come from the germline V gene. The length of the CDR3 is 14 residues. The V end lost 3 bases, the J end lost 4 bases, and 12 bases lay between the germline ends. CDR3: CASSLGRLRETQYF. The CDR3, as DNA: TGTGCCAGCAGCTTGGGGAGATTACGAGAGACCCAGTACTTC.

This clone was seen a few times. The gene calls are TRBV21-1 and TRBJ2-4; the table's TRBD2 call for D was not verified on the DNA. TRBV21-1 is a pseudogene segment. The CDR3 consists of 18 residues. CDR3 region: CASSKGPVDTLAKNSQYF. CDR3 DNA: TGTGCCAGCAGCAAAGGGCCCGTAGATACCCTAGCCAAAAACAGTCAGTACTTC.

The chain uses TRBV7-9 and TRBJ2-7; D call uncertain. Germline assignment: CDR1 SEHNR and CDR2 FQNEAQ (reference sequence). The CDR3 is 14 residues long. The V and J ends lost 1 base and 2 bases respectively, with 9 bases between them. The CDR3 nucleotides are TGTGCCAGCAGCTTAGGGCGGTCCACCTACGAGCAGTACTTC. The encoded protein is CASSLGRSTYEQYF.

J is TRBJ1-3 and V is TRBV29-1; TRBD1 is a possible D gene (5 bases). The CDR3 contains 16 residues. CDR1 and CDR2 from the germline V gene are SQVTM and ANQGSEA. V was clipped by 0 bases and J by 0 bases, with 12 bases between them. This chain's CDR3 is CSVEDPWGGSGNTIYF. The CDR3, as DNA: TGCAGCGTTGAAGATCCATGGGGGGGCTCTGGAAACACCATATATTTT. Filled out from reference TRBV29-1 and TRBJ1-3, the complete variable domain reads SAVISQKPSRDICQRGTSLTIQCQVDSQVTMMFWYRQQPGQSLTLIATANQGSEATYESGFVIDKFPISRPNLTFSTLTVSNMSPEDSSIYLCSVEDPWGGSGNTIYFGEGSWLTVV.

The J gene is TRBJ1-5, the V gene TRBV28; D is ambiguous. The CDR3 consists of 12 residues. V was clipped by 7 bases and J by 4 bases, with 8 bases between them. Germline V gives CDR1 MDHEN, CDR2 SYDVKM. The CDR3 is CASTRGNQPQHF. The CDR3 nucleotides read TGTGCCAGCACCCGGGGTAATCAGCCCCAGCATTTT.

CDR3 coding DNA: TGTGCCAGCAGCTTGGTTAACGGTAACTATGGCTACACCTTC. Translated, it gives CASSLVNGNYGYTF. The chain joins TRBV5-4 to TRBJ1-2, with D unresolved. Germline-derived CDR1 and CDR2 are SGHNT and YYREEE (reference sequence). This CDR3 is 14 amino acids long. Trimming left V 0 bases short and J 1 base short, with 7 bases between.

The chain employs TRBV7-9 and TRBJ2-2, with a tentative D call TRBD2 (6 bases). CDR1 and CDR2 (germline): SEHNR, FQNEAQ (reference sequence). V lost 0 bases to trimming and J lost 5 bases, with 10 bases between them. This CDR3 has 15 amino acids. The CDR3 DNA is TGTGCCAGCAGCTTAGCGGGAGGAGGGACCGGGGAGCTGTTTTTT. Its translation: CASSLAGGGTGELFF.

This chain uses TRBV7-2 with TRBJ2-3; tentatively, D is TRBD2 (5 bases). V lost 5 bases to trimming and J lost 3 bases, with 18 bases between them. Germline V gene lookup returns CDR1 SGHTA and CDR2 FQGNSA. The CDR3 sequence is 16 residues long. CDR3 region: CASSIQASRVTDTQYF. The CDR3 DNA reads as TGTGCCAGCAGCATCCAGGCTAGCCGGGTAACAGATACGCAGTATTTT.

The chain uses TRBV6-5 and TRBJ2-5, with D possibly TRBD1 on 6 matching bases. Trimming took 0 bases from V and 0 from J, leaving 11 bases between them. Germline V CDR1 and CDR2: MNHEY, SVGAGI. The CDR3 loop spans 16 amino acids. The CDR3 here is CASSYSAGEYQETQYF. CDR3 DNA sequence: TGTGCCAGCAGTTACTCGGCAGGGGAGTACCAAGAGACCCAGTACTTC.

The rearrangement links TRBV5-1 to TRBJ2-7, with D possibly being TRBD1 (5 bases). Between the trimmed V and J ends, which lost 0 bases and 5 bases, there was a span of 9 bases. The length of the CDR3 is 13 residues. Germline V gene data show CDR1 as SGHRS and CDR2 as YFSETQ. CDR3 in amino acids: CASSLVVGHEQYF. The CDR3 DNA is TGCGCCAGCAGCTTGGTCGTGGGGCACGAGCAGTACTTC.

This clone has just a few counts. The V and J genes are TRBV19 and TRBJ2-7, with 7 bases identical to TRBD1. Germline values: CDR1 LNHDA, CDR2 SQIVND (reference sequence). This CDR3 region has 17 residues. The V gene end was trimmed by 3 bases and the J gene end by 3 bases; junction bases not matched to a gene: 14. The CDR3 bases are TGTGCCAGTAGTATTTCCGGGACAGCCTTCCCTGACTACGAGCAGTACTTC. This sequence encodes CASSISGTAFPDYEQYF.

The chain joins TRBV30 to TRBJ2-7; tentative D call: TRBD1 (7 bases). The CDR3 totals 13 residues. CDR1 and CDR2 (germline): GTSNPN, SVGIG (reference sequence). V was trimmed by 0 bases and J by 6 bases, leaving 12 bases between them. CDR3 amino acids: CAWSVGQGGEQYF. The CDR3 DNA reads as TGTGCCTGGAGTGTAGGGCAGGGGGGCGAGCAGTACTTC.

The J gene is TRBJ2-1, the V gene TRBV28; D is possibly TRBD2 (6 bases). V was clipped by 2 bases and J by 5 bases, with 13 bases between them. The germline CDR1 and CDR2 sequences are MDHEN and SYDVKM. The CDR3 is 15 residues long. CDR3 nucleotides: TGTGCCAGCAGTTTAATTCGCGGGATTAACAATGAGCAGTTCTTC. Translation gives CASSLIRGINNEQFF.

The rearrangement uses TRBV27 and TRBJ2-7; 9 bases line up with TRBD2. Germline lookup yields CDR1 MNHEY and CDR2 SMNVEV (reference sequence). Trimming at V came to 6 bases and at J to 1 base, leaving 1 base not matched to a gene. The CDR3 contains 13 residues. CDR3 DNA: TGTGCCAGCAGGACTAGCGGTTCCTACGAGCAGTACTTC. Translated, it gives CASRTSGSYEQYF.

The table lists this clone with a count of one. The chain links TRBV7-9 to TRBJ2-1, with 11 positions matching TRBD2. The ends lost 6 bases at V and 5 bases at J; junction bases unmatched: 6. Looked up from germline, CDR1 is SEHNR and CDR2 is FQNEAQ (reference sequence). The CDR3 is 15 residues long. The CDR3 here is CASSRTSGSHNEQFF. CDR3 DNA sequence: TGTGCCAGCAGTCGGACTAGCGGGTCCCACAATGAGCAGTTCTTC. Looking up the rest from reference TRBV7-9 and TRBJ2-1 gives the full variable domain: DTGVSQNPRHKITKRGQNVTFRCDPISEHNRLYWYRQTLGQGPEFLTYFQNEAQLEKSRLLSDRFSAERPKGSFSTLEIQRTEQGDSAMYLCASSRTSGSHNEQFFGPGTRLTVL.

The chain has TRBV9 and TRBJ2-2, with 7 bases lining up with TRBD1. CDR1 and CDR2 (germline): SGDLS, YYNGEE. The length of the CDR3 is 14 residues. J gave up 3 bases and V 4 bases, and 3 bases lay outside the gene matches. CDR3 sequence reads: CASSPQGDTGELFF. DNA for the CDR3: TGTGCCAGCAGCCCGCAGGGGGACACCGGGGAGCTGTTTTTT.

V gene TRBV2 combines with J gene TRBJ2-3; D is possibly TRBD2 (6 bases). Germline CDR1 is SNHLY and CDR2 is FYNNEI. V lost 8 bases and J lost 3, with 15 bases in between. CDR3 length equals 14 residues. For the CDR3, the DNA is TGTGCCAGCTTGGACTATGGAATAACAGATACGCAGTATTTT. It specifies CASLDYGITDTQYF.

V is TRBV18 and J is TRBJ2-2; 9 bases align to TRBD1. This CDR3 has 16 amino acids. With V trimmed by 6 bases and J by 3 bases, 8 bases remained unmatched. Germline lookup yields CDR1 KGHSH and CDR2 LQKENI. The CDR3 loop is CASSLRDRGDTGELFF. Written as DNA, the CDR3 is TGTGCCAGCTCCCTCCGTGACAGGGGGGACACCGGGGAGCTGTTTTTT.

The rearrangement joins TRBV9 to TRBJ2-6, with a weak D call TRBD2 (5 bases). This CDR3 has 17 residues. Per the germline V gene, CDR1 is SGDLS and CDR2 is YYNGEE. The V end was cut by 2 bases, the J end by 2 bases, with 14 bases between. DNA of the CDR3: TGTGCCAGCAGCGTCGTAGATGAGGGAGCTGGGGCCAACGTCCTGACTTTC. Translating gives CASSVVDEGAGANVLTF.

In nucleotides, the CDR3 is TGTGCCAGCAGCTTAAGGGCTAGCGGCACAGATACGCAGTATTTT. This codes for CASSLRASGTDTQYF. The chain is built from TRBV7-3 and TRBJ2-3, with TRBD2 as a possible D gene (6 bases). Trimming took off 1 base at V and 1 base at J, with 9 bases between the two ends. The CDR3 is made up of 15 amino acids. CDR1 and CDR2 from the germline V gene are SGHTA and FQGTGA.

This chain links TRBV5-4 with TRBJ1-1, with D perhaps matching TRBD1 (5 bases). Germline CDR1 and CDR2: SGHNT and YYREEE (reference sequence). The CDR3 loop spans 16 amino acids. Trimming shortened V by 0 bases and J by 1 base, and 13 bases separated the two germline ends. DNA for the CDR3: TGTGCCAGCAGCTTGGCCCAAGGACATCCGAACACTGAAGCTTTCTTT. Translating it yields CASSLAQGHPNTEAFF.

The V gene is TRBV19, the J gene TRBJ1-1; tentatively, D is TRBD1 (6 bases). This CDR3 has 13 amino acids. Trimming removed 2 bases at V and 8 bases at J, with 12 bases between. Germline V CDR1 and CDR2: LNHDA, SQIVND (reference sequence). The CDR3 reads CASSILGAREAFF. The CDR3 coding sequence is TGTGCCAGTAGTATACTGGGGGCGCGGGAAGCTTTCTTT.

This clone was detected a few times. The V gene is TRBV5-5, the J gene TRBJ1-5; a weak D match, TRBD1 (5 bases). This CDR3 has 16 amino acids. Germline assignment: CDR1 SGHKS and CDR2 YYEKEE (reference sequence). V was clipped by 0 bases and J by 0 bases, with 10 bases between them. The chain's CDR3 is CASSLVGGYSNQPQHF. CDR3 DNA sequence: TGTGCCAGCAGCTTGGTCGGGGGTTATAGCAATCAGCCCCAGCATTTT.

With respect to this clone: The same CDR3 is also encoded by other DNA sequences in this sample. Written as DNA, the CDR3 is TGTGCCAGCTCCGACAGGGGGAACACCGGGGAGCTGTTTTTT. Translating gives CASSDRGNTGELFF. The rearrangement uses TRBV2 and TRBJ2-2; 8 bases line up with TRBD1. The CDR3 extends over 14 amino acids. J lost 1 base, V lost 8 bases, and 3 bases had no gene match. Germline V gene data show CDR1 as SNHLY and CDR2 as FYNNEI. The whole variable domain, filled in from reference TRBV2 and TRBJ2-2, reads EPEVTQTPSHQVTQMGQEVILRCVPISNHLYFYWYRQILGQKVEFLVSFYNNEISEKSEIFDDQFSVERPDGSNFTLKIRSTKLEDSAMYFCASSDRGNTGELFFGEGSRLTVL.